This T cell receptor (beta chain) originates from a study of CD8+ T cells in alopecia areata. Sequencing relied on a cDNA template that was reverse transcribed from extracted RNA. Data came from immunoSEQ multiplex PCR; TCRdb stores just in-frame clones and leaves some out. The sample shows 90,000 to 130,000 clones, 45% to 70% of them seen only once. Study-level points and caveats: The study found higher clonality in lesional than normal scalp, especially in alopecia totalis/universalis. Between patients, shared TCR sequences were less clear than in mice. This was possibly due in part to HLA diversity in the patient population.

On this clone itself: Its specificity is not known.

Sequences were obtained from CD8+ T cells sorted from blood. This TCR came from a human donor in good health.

CDR3 region: CASSYGLDGENIQYF. CDR3 sequence (DNA): TGTGCCAGCAGCTACGGACTAGACGGCGAAAACATTCAGTACTTC. This rearrangement joins TRBV13 to TRBJ2-4; TRBD2 aligns across 7 bases. CDR3 size: 15 residues. After removal of 4 bases from V and 5 bases from J, the junction contained 8 bases not matched to a gene. From germline, CDR1 is PRHDT and CDR2 FYEKMQ (reference sequence).